The source of this T cell receptor beta chain is a study of cytomegalovirus exposure and HLA in healthy donors. In the study overall: In an early release, HLA-typed donors contributed approximately 80 million unique TCR sequences.

This clone was counted between two and nine times. The antigen is undetermined. Trimming stripped 0 bases from V and 1 base from J, with 8 bases between. CDR1 SQVTM and CDR2 ANQGSEA come from the germline V gene. The CDR3 spans 14 residues. This PCR relied on a set of 60 Vbeta primers and 13 Jbeta primers. The table came from immunoSEQ multiplex PCR; TCRdb's copy has only in-frame clones and leaves some out. The repertoire holds some 160,000 clones, with about 80% as singletons. Whole-study results and caveats: Several of the most significant clusters appeared, in a later analysis, to be linked to common viral pathogens.

The V gene is TRBV29-1, the J gene TRBJ2-3; D call uncertain. The specimen was PBMCs. This TCR derives from a man aged 35-49 years in good health and CMV-seronegative. The CDR3, as DNA: TGCAGCGTTGAAGATGGGCACCGCACAGATACGCAGTATTTT. This gives the protein CSVEDGHRTDTQYF.